This TCR beta chain was documented in a study of T-cell reconstitution after alpha-beta-depleted transplantation in children. Preparation of the TCRbeta library was carried out with unique molecular identifiers. A single record per CDR3 protein comes from TCRdb applying MiXCR to the PCR reads. The sample gives hundreds of thousands of distinct CDR3 sequences, 9.5% to 10% of which show up once; around 10% is in the top ten. CDR1 is MNHEY, CDR2 SMNVEV, per germline (reference sequence). The CDR3 covers 14 residues. The V end lost 2 bases, the J end lost 2 bases, and 8 bases lay between the germline ends.

This receptor was taken from a human donor who donated a stem cell graft to a child with SCID. The starting material was PBMCs from the stem cell graft donor, obtained from the stem cell graft. This rearrangement joins TRBV27 to TRBJ2-3; D is ambiguous. The CDR3 nucleotides read TGTGCCAGCAGTTTAGTCCGGACCACAGATACGCAGTATTTT. Protein: CASSLVRTTDTQYF.